These T cell receptor beta chains were read from a single sample in a study of cytomegalovirus exposure and HLA in healthy donors. Clones were sequenced by immunoSEQ multiplex PCR, and TCRdb holds only the in-frame ones, with some missing. The sample holds roughly 200,000 clones, over 70% seen once. Sequenced: PBMCs. Receptors were obtained from a man aged 40-49 years in good health and CMV-seropositive. Each CDR3 is given with its conserved first and last residue. The D gene is left open where the match is weak.

>TRBV30|-
CAWKGIGQRDTGELFF
>TRBV5-1|TRBD2
CASSLGTSGSDETQYF
>TRBV11-2|-
CASSLAGNVYEQYF
>TRBV10-3|-
CAIRNLAGNGELFF
>TRBV11-1|TRBD1
CASSPGTGGTDTQYF
>TRBV9|TRBD1
CASSVDSEQGVYF
>TRBV29-1|-
CSVGAAYEQYF
>TRBV7-3|-
CASSISSGYNEQFF
>TRBV7-2|-
CASSLGGEQFF
>TRBV28|-
CASNSLREQYF
>TRBV7-2|-
CASSPRTRHRETQYF
>TRBV28|-
CASSPSAGKPNYGYTF
>TRBV7-6|TRBD2
CASSSGTKNEQFF
>TRBV5-1|-
CASSKEGAEAFF
>TRBV5-4|TRBD2
CASSSPSGGISTDTQYF
>TRBV4-1|TRBD1
CASSHRTGILSGANVLTF
>TRBV4-1|-
CASSHAGTTNYGYTF
>TRBV27|TRBD1
CASSGQGRSPLHF
>TRBV15|-
CAASRDYGQSAEKLFF
>TRBV5-4|TRBD1
CASSPGQGRTEAFF
>TRBV7-9|TRBD1
CSSSSTGSEVGYTF
>TRBV5-5|TRBD1
CASSRLGQGAHPQETQYF
>TRBV18|TRBD1
CASRGTGGEVAFF
>TRBV9|TRBD1
CASSVAGTGDEQYF
>TRBV27|TRBD2
CASSLSGGGLAGDEQYF
>TRBV27|-
CASRTSTGVSGNTIYF
>TRBV6-5|-
CASSYADSSSYEQYF
>TRBV7-2|-
CASSGQGTEAFF
>TRBV5-4|TRBD1
CASSRGQGEPGGYTF
>TRBV30|-
CAWSTAVPPDEQFF
>TRBV6-5|-
CASSQGVGGVDTQYF
>TRBV7-8|-
CASSFSEGSYEQYF
>TRBV5-1|TRBD2
CASSEPSGTNTDTQYF
>TRBV9|TRBD2
CASSVLGTSGSHEQFF
>TRBV7-3|TRBD2
CASGAGAGNEQFF
>TRBV5-5|TRBD1
CASSPQRTGLNTEAFF
>TRBV5-1|-
CASSPTGGLYTEAFF
>TRBV5-4|TRBD2
CASSLGAGYTGELFF
>TRBV7-3|TRBD1
CASSPTGDGLYEQYF
>TRBV27|TRBD1
CASSPRRGPETQYF
>TRBV9|-
CASSVTPGGLAPGELFF
>TRBV19|TRBD1
CASSINGPGGLNTEAFF
>TRBV14|-
CASSRPGLDGYTF
>TRBV2|-
CASTVGAGGTDTQYF
>TRBV27|-
CASSYRERGEQYF
>TRBV29-1|-
CSVEDLTGTDQPQHF
>TRBV4-1|TRBD2
CASSPRLAGTYEQYF
>TRBV19|-
CASTADRPPGKLFF
>TRBV9|TRBD1
CASSARTGTENTIYF
>TRBV11-2|-
CASSSLRGQNTEAFF
>TRBV5-1|TRBD2
CASSLGGLAGAGYEQYF
>TRBV7-9|-
CSSSLRQSTNFEKLFF
>TRBV7-8|TRBD1
CASSLGQGVGQPQHF
>TRBV4-2|TRBD1
CASSQPGQSSYEQYF
>TRBV30|-
CAWSLNYPRCYEQYF
>TRBV9|TRBD1
CASSVTTGVGNTIYF